Shown below are 20 T cell receptor beta chains from a single sample sequenced in a study of vaccination effects on CD4 cells after COVID-19. Clones were read by immunoSEQ multiplex PCR, and TCRdb kept only the in-frame ones, dropping some. Of tens of thousands of clones detected, 73% appear once; the ten largest clones hold around 4.6%. Ahead of sequencing, the ViraFEST assay grew antigen-specific CD4+ T cells using viral peptide pools. Upon completion of 10 days in culture, CD4+ T cells were isolated. It was between March and December 2020 that the person had a SARS-CoV-2 infection confirmed by PCR. The antigens of these receptors remain unknown. The sequencing here drew on CD4+ T cells from PBMCs cultured with HIV peptides, taken before COVID-19 vaccination. This sample's subset: HIV-1 Nef peptide pool negative control/reference culture. The receptors were sampled from a human donor who had a prior SARS-CoV-2 infection.

This chain joins TRBV6-6 and TRBJ2-2, with unresolved D. Per germline, CDR1 MNHNY and CDR2 SVGAGI (reference sequence). This CDR3 has 14 amino acids. Trimming removed 6 bases from V and 6 bases from J, with 14 bases in between. The CDR3 bases are TGTGCCAGCAGCCCCCAGGTTTCTTCCGGGGAGCTGTTTTTT. Its protein product is CASSPQVSSGELFF.

Sample share makes this clone medium-sized. V is TRBV6-5 and J is TRBJ2-7; 8 positions agree with TRBD2. Germline loops: CDR1 MNHEY, CDR2 SVGAGI. J lost 6 bases, V lost 4 bases, and 5 bases had no gene match. The CDR3 extends over 13 amino acids. As DNA, the CDR3 is TGTGCCAGCAGTTCAGCGGGGGTAGGCGAGCAGTACTTC. Its translation is CASSSAGVGEQYF.

CDR3 loop: CASSLRTLGPSTDTQYF. CDR3 sequence (DNA): TGTGCCAGCAGCCTACGAACGCTAGGCCCTAGCACAGATACGCAGTATTTT. The rearrangement joins TRBV16 to TRBJ2-3; D unclear. The V and J ends lost 4 bases and 0 bases respectively, with 17 bases between them. In germline, CDR1 is KGHSY, CDR2 FQNENV. The CDR3 extends over 17 amino acids.

The chain joins TRBV7-2 to TRBJ1-4; TRBD1 aligns across 9 bases. Germline V lookup: CDR1 SGHTA, CDR2 FQGNSA. The J segment lost 8 bases and the V segment lost 3 bases, leaving 10 bases of the junction unmatched. The CDR3 totals 16 residues. The CDR3 sequence: CASSFDRGAEREKLFF. DNA for the CDR3: TGTGCCAGCAGCTTTGACAGGGGGGCAGAAAGGGAAAAACTGTTTTTT.

This clone is a singleton in its sample. V usage is TRBV14 and J usage is TRBJ2-5, with unresolved D. The CDR3 is made up of 14 amino acids. Germline CDR1 reads SGHDN; CDR2 reads FVKESK. V was shortened by 1 base and J by 5 bases, with 11 bases between the two germline ends. The CDR3 coding sequence is TGTGCCAGCAGCCAAGTTGGGGTCGCGGAGACCCAGTACTTC. Protein sequence: CASSQVGVAETQYF.

The CDR3 is CASSVRDWDSEAFF. CDR3 nucleotides: TGTGCCAGCAGCGTGCGGGACTGGGACTCTGAAGCTTTCTTT. The chain links TRBV9 to TRBJ1-1, with a tentative D call TRBD1 (5 bases). This CDR3 is built from 14 residues. CDR1 is SGDLS and CDR2 is YYNGEE in the germline V gene. The V end was cut by 2 bases, the J end by 6 bases, with 14 bases between.

The genes are TRBV3-1 (or the pseudogene TRBV3-2) and TRBJ1-2; tentative D call: TRBD1 (5 bases). The V gene's germline CDR1 is LGHDT and CDR2 YNNKEL (reference sequence). V lost 0 bases and J lost 8, with 13 bases in between. There are 14 residues in the CDR3. CDR3 DNA sequence: TGTGCCAGCAGCCAAGATGGGACCGGACTGGGCTACACCTTC. Amino acid sequence: CASSQDGTGLGYTF.

As for this clone: Other DNA sequences from this sample encode an identical CDR3 as well. The chain combines TRBV7-9 with TRBJ1-1; unclear D gene. The CDR3 is made up of 13 amino acids. V lost 3 bases and J lost 0, with 5 bases in between. Germline-derived CDR1 and CDR2 are SEHNR and FQNEAQ (reference sequence). The CDR3 reads CASSFDMNTEAFF. The DNA for the CDR3 is TGTGCCAGCAGCTTCGATATGAACACTGAAGCTTTCTTT.

The J gene is TRBJ2-5, the V gene TRBV6-5; weak D call: TRBD1 (6 bases). Germline V gene data show CDR1 as MNHEY and CDR2 as SVGAGI. CDR3 length: 15 amino acids. Trimming took 6 bases from V and 2 from J, leaving 16 bases between them. The CDR3: CASRGTQGLQETQYF. CDR3 DNA: TGTGCCAGCAGGGGGACCCAGGGGTTACAAGAGACCCAGTACTTC.

The CDR3 coding sequence is TGTGCCAGTCGGACAGGGTCGTGGGCAACTAATGAAAAACTGTTTTTT. Its translation: CASRTGSWATNEKLFF. The chain links TRBV19 to TRBJ1-4, with 8 bases matching TRBD1. Per germline, CDR1 LNHDA and CDR2 SQIVND (reference sequence). This CDR3 spans 16 amino acids. Germline trimming cut 8 bases from V and 0 bases from J; bases unmatched to any gene: 8.

The gene calls are TRBV27 and TRBJ1-5, with D perhaps TRBD1 (6 bases). CDR3 size: 19 residues. Germline lookup yields CDR1 MNHEY and CDR2 SMNVEV (reference sequence). V lost 5 bases, J lost 1 base, and 24 bases lay in between. CDR3 amino acids: CASSRNRDLLGPSNQPQHF. CDR3 in DNA: TGTGCCAGCAGTCGAAACAGGGACCTCCTGGGCCCAAGCAATCAGCCCCAGCATTTT.

This clone was recorded once. This chain links TRBV7-2 with TRBJ2-7; D is possibly TRBD1 or TRBD2 (5 bases each). CDR3 length: 17 amino acids. V shed 5 bases and J shed 4 bases, with 24 bases lying between them. Germline V CDR1 and CDR2: SGHTA, FQGNSA. The CDR3 reads CASSTGTGTGLHYEQYF. The CDR3 coding sequence is TGTGCCAGCAGCACCGGGACCGGGACGGGGCTTCATTACGAGCAGTACTTC.

J is TRBJ2-7 and V is TRBV19; tentative D call: TRBD1 (5 bases). Deletions cut 5 bases from V and 0 bases from J, with 14 bases between. The CDR3 covers 15 residues. Germline-derived CDR1 and CDR2 are LNHDA and SQIVND (reference sequence). CDR3 region: CASSFDSQSSYEQYF. In nucleotides, the CDR3 is TGTGCCAGTAGTTTCGACAGCCAAAGCTCCTACGAGCAGTACTTC.

The chain uses TRBV7-8 and TRBJ2-7, with 7 bases identical to TRBD1. This CDR3 is 16 amino acids long. Trimming at V came to 5 bases and at J to 6 bases, leaving 16 bases not matched to a gene. Germline-derived CDR1 and CDR2 are SGHVS and FQNEAQ. The CDR3 DNA reads as TGTGCCAGCAGCGGACGACAGGGAGAAACGACAAGCGAGCAGTACTTC. Its protein is CASSGRQGETTSEQYF. The full variable domain, in which reference TRBV7-8 and TRBJ2-7 provide the parts outside the CDR3, is GAGVSQSPRYKVAKRGQDVALRCDPISGHVSLFWYQQALGQGPEFLTYFQNEAQLDKSGLPSDRFFAERPEGSVSTLKIQRTQQEDSAVYLCASSGRQGETTSEQYFGPGTRLTVT.

J is TRBJ1-2 and V is TRBV20-1, with TRBD1 as a possible D gene (5 bases). There are 11 residues in the CDR3. Trimming stripped 5 bases from V and 5 bases from J, with 9 bases between. Germline values: CDR1 DFQATT, CDR2 SNEGSKA (reference sequence). CDR3 sequence: CSAWQGYGYTF. The CDR3 coding sequence is TGCAGTGCTTGGCAGGGTTATGGCTACACCTTC.

The chain couples TRBV6-2 or TRBV6-3 to TRBJ2-7, with D perhaps being TRBD1 or TRBD2 (5 bases each). Trimming stripped 4 bases from V and 1 base from J, with 14 bases between. CDR1 and CDR2 (germline): MNHEY, SVGEGT. This CDR3 contains 15 residues. The CDR3 DNA is TGTGCCAGCAGTTCCCCGGGGACGGTTTCCTACGAGCAGTACTTC. Translation: CASSSPGTVSYEQYF.

The chain is built from TRBV2 and TRBJ1-4; TRBD1 might be the D (6 bases). The V gene lost 5 bases and the J gene lost 5 bases, with 9 bases spanning the gap. Germline CDR1 is SNHLY and CDR2 is FYNNEI. CDR3 length: 13 amino acids. CDR3 in DNA: TGTGCCAGCAGTTCAGGGGTAAATGAAAAACTGTTTTTT. Its translation is CASSSGVNEKLFF.

This clone occurred a few times. This chain uses TRBV7-3 with TRBJ2-1; D gene ambiguous. V was cut by 2 bases and J by 9 bases, with 11 bases left in between. CDR3 length: 13 residues. CDR1 and CDR2 from the germline V gene are SGHTA and FQGTGA. This chain's CDR3 is CASSLGSGGEQFF. The DNA of the CDR3 is TGTGCCAGCAGCTTAGGGTCGGGCGGTGAGCAGTTCTTC.

This clone has a single count. The chain has TRBV6-4 and TRBJ2-7; TRBD1 matches 7 bases. V was clipped by 7 bases and J by 6 bases; unmatched bases: 9. The length of the CDR3 is 13 residues. In germline, CDR1 is MRHNA, CDR2 SNTAGT. The chain's CDR3 is CASISTGNGEQYF. The CDR3 DNA reads TGTGCCAGCATCTCGACAGGGAACGGCGAGCAGTACTTC.

This clone was recorded a few times. For the CDR3, the DNA is TGCAGTGCTAGTATAAAGGCCGGCTCCTACGAGCAGTACTTC. It encodes CSASIKAGSYEQYF. The V gene is TRBV20-1, the J gene TRBJ2-7; D remains ambiguous. Trimming shortened V by 3 bases and J by 0 bases, and 12 bases separated the two germline ends. In germline, CDR1 is DFQATT, CDR2 SNEGSKA (reference sequence). The CDR3 has 14 amino acids.